Listed below are T cell receptor beta chains from one sample, sequenced in a study of blood T cell repertoires in COVID-19. Here immunoSEQ multiplex PCR was the method, and the copy in TCRdb shows in-frame clones only, minus some. The sample comprises more than 300,000 clones, around 87% of which are singletons, and around 9.3% rests with the top ten. The sequenced material came from peripheral blood. The receptors shown here come from a woman under 40 with COVID-19, enrolled during active disease. CDR3s include the opening cysteine and the closing phenylalanine or tryptophan. The order of the fields is J gene, clone size, V gene, D gene, CDR3 DNA, CDR3 protein. D genes are given only for firm matches. Rows may omit the clone size; those that give it use once, few, many or a size class.

J: TRBJ2-3
size: .
V: TRBV7-3
D: TRBD2
DNA: TGTGCCAGCAGCAGAGCGGGAGGGACGACAGATACGCAGTATTTT
CDR3: CASSRAGGTTDTQYF

J: TRBJ2-1
size: .
V: TRBV6-6
D: .
DNA: TGTGCCAGCAGTTACTCCAGTCATGAGCAGTTCTTC
CDR3: CASSYSSHEQFF

J: TRBJ1-2
size: .
V: TRBV6-5
D: TRBD1
DNA: TGTGCCAGCAGTAGACAGGGGGATGGCTACACCTTC
CDR3: CASSRQGDGYTF

J: TRBJ1-2
size: once
V: TRBV2
D: TRBD1
DNA: TGTGCCAGCAGCCGGGACAGTAACTATGGCTACACCTTC
CDR3: CASSRDSNYGYTF

J: TRBJ2-2
size: once
V: TRBV18
D: .
DNA: TGTGCCAGCTCACCCGACAGGAACACCGGGGAGCTGTTTTTT
CDR3: CASSPDRNTGELFF

J: TRBJ2-1
size: few
V: TRBV19
D: .
DNA: TGTGCCAGTAGTCGATCAGGGGTTCGAAATTACAATGAGCAGTTCTTC
CDR3: CASSRSGVRNYNEQFF

J: TRBJ1-1
size: few
V: TRBV6-6
D: .
DNA: TGTGCCAGCAGTCTGCCTAGTGCGGCTTTCTTT
CDR3: CASSLPSAAFF

J: TRBJ1-6
size: .
V: TRBV2
D: TRBD1
DNA: TGTGCCAGCAGTGCCCGGGACAGGGTGAATTCACCCCTCCACTTT
CDR3: CASSARDRVNSPLHF

J: TRBJ1-6
size: .
V: TRBV5-1
D: TRBD1
DNA: TGCGCCAGCAGCCGGGGGGACAGGGGGCTAGAGTCACCCCTCCACTTT
CDR3: CASSRGDRGLESPLHF

J: TRBJ2-1
size: .
V: TRBV28
D: .
DNA: TGTGCCAGCAGTTTACAGGGTAGTACCTACAATGAGCAGTTCTTC
CDR3: CASSLQGSTYNEQFF

J: TRBJ2-1
size: .
V: TRBV9
D: TRBD1
DNA: TGTGCCAGCAGCCCCCCCCGCCGGACAGGGAAAAACTACAATGAGCAGTTCTTC
CDR3: CASSPPRRTGKNYNEQFF

J: TRBJ2-3
size: .
V: TRBV20-1
D: .
DNA: TGCAGTGCTACCGTGGATACGCAGTATTTT
CDR3: CSATVDTQYF

J: TRBJ2-7
size: .
V: TRBV19
D: TRBD2
DNA: TGTGCCAGTAGTATTGGACTAGCGGACTACGAGCAGTACTTC
CDR3: CASSIGLADYEQYF

J: TRBJ2-1
size: .
V: TRBV28
D: .
DNA: TGTGCCAGCAGTTCCAGCACTAGGGTCTACAATGAGCAGTTCTTC
CDR3: CASSSSTRVYNEQFF

J: TRBJ2-3
size: .
V: TRBV5-1
D: .
DNA: TGCGCCAGCAGCTTGGGCTCCAGGGATGATACGCAGTATTTT
CDR3: CASSLGSRDDTQYF

J: TRBJ2-1
size: once
V: TRBV2
D: .
DNA: TGTGCCAGCAGTGACCCACAAGACAGGGGAGGGAATGAGCAGTTCTTC
CDR3: CASSDPQDRGGNEQFF

J: TRBJ1-2
size: once
V: TRBV9
D: TRBD1
DNA: TGTGCCAGCAGCGCTGGACAGGGAGGCTATGGCTACACCTTC
CDR3: CASSAGQGGYGYTF

J: TRBJ1-1
size: .
V: TRBV27
D: .
DNA: TGTGCCAGCAGTTTAACAGTCCTGAACACTGAAGCTTTCTTT
CDR3: CASSLTVLNTEAFF

J: TRBJ1-5
size: .
V: TRBV6-5
D: .
DNA: TGTGCCAGCAGTTCCGCTCAGGGGCTTAGCAATCAGCCCCAGCATTTT
CDR3: CASSSAQGLSNQPQHF

J: TRBJ2-7
size: .
V: TRBV23-1
D: .
DNA: TGCGCCAGCAGTCAATCCCCGGGTCACTACGAGCAGTACTTC
CDR3: CASSQSPGHYEQYF

J: TRBJ2-2
size: .
V: TRBV3-1/TRBV3-2
D: TRBD2
DNA: TGTGCCAGCAGCCTATACACTAGCGGGAGGGGCGGGGAGCTGTTTTTT
CDR3: CASSLYTSGRGGELFF

J: TRBJ2-3
size: .
V: TRBV6-5
D: TRBD2
DNA: TGTGCCAGCAGTCCCCGGGGGGGGGCAATAGATACGCAGTATTTT
CDR3: CASSPRGGAIDTQYF

J: TRBJ2-7
size: .
V: TRBV5-1
D: TRBD1
DNA: TGCGCCAGCAGCTTGGGAGCGAACCGGGACAGCGACGAGCAGTACTTC
CDR3: CASSLGANRDSDEQYF

J: TRBJ2-2
size: .
V: TRBV12-3/TRBV12-4
D: .
DNA: TGTGCCAGCAGCCAGGTTAACGGGGAGCTGTTTTTT
CDR3: CASSQVNGELFF

J: TRBJ2-1
size: .
V: TRBV29-1
D: TRBD1
DNA: TGCAGCTTTTTTAACAGGGGGAATGAGCAGTTCTTC
CDR3: CSFFNRGNEQFF

J: TRBJ2-7
size: .
V: TRBV20-1
D: .
DNA: TGCAGTCTCCCAGGCGAGCAGTACTTC
CDR3: CSLPGEQYF

J: TRBJ2-7
size: .
V: TRBV6-2/TRBV6-3
D: TRBD2
DNA: TGTGCCAGCAGTCAACCCCCGGGACTAGCGGGGTCCTACGAGCAGTACTTC
CDR3: CASSQPPGLAGSYEQYF

J: TRBJ2-3
size: .
V: TRBV25-1
D: TRBD2
DNA: TGTGCCAGCAGTGATACGCGGGAGATGAGCACAGATACGCAGTATTTT
CDR3: CASSDTREMSTDTQYF

J: TRBJ2-3
size: .
V: TRBV7-3
D: TRBD2
DNA: TGTGCCAGCAGCGTTGTATGGGAGGGCACGCAGTATTTT
CDR3: CASSVVWEGTQYF

J: TRBJ1-2
size: .
V: TRBV5-6
D: .
DNA: TGTGCCAGCAGCGTTGTAGGGGGAGCGACCGGCTACACCTTC
CDR3: CASSVVGGATGYTF

J: TRBJ1-6
size: .
V: TRBV7-6
D: TRBD1
DNA: TGTGCCAGCAGCTTGGGGCCGGGACAGACAAATTCACCCCTCCACTTT
CDR3: CASSLGPGQTNSPLHF

J: TRBJ1-1
size: .
V: TRBV30
D: TRBD1
DNA: TGTGCCTGGAGTGACGGGACAGCCGAAGCTTTCTTT
CDR3: CAWSDGTAEAFF

J: TRBJ2-3
size: .
V: TRBV7-2
D: TRBD2
DNA: TGTGCCAGCAGCTTATCTGCGTGGGAGGGCCTTGAAGATACGCAGTATTTT
CDR3: CASSLSAWEGLEDTQYF

J: TRBJ2-7
size: .
V: TRBV10-3
D: .
DNA: TGTGCCATCAGTGAGTCGCGAGGGGGAACCTACGAGCAGTACTTC
CDR3: CAISESRGGTYEQYF

J: TRBJ1-3
size: .
V: TRBV27
D: .
DNA: TGTGCCAGCAGTCGGACAGATGGAAACACCATATATTTT
CDR3: CASSRTDGNTIYF

J: TRBJ2-3
size: .
V: TRBV24-1
D: .
DNA: TGTGCCACCAAAGGGGCAGGGGAAGAAGATACGCAGTATTTT
CDR3: CATKGAGEEDTQYF

J: TRBJ1-2
size: .
V: TRBV7-2
D: .
DNA: TGTGCCAGCAGCGAGAACCCGTTCTATGGCTACACCTTC
CDR3: CASSENPFYGYTF